The 6 T cell receptor beta chains below come from one sample, sequenced in a study of T cell responses to AZD1222 COVID-19 vaccine. Assay used: immunoSEQ multiplex PCR; TCRdb lists only in-frame clones, some missing. This table has 120,000 to 150,000 clones, about 89% appearing once. The sample was peripheral blood, taken on day 0 of MenACWY control vaccination. These receptors were obtained from an adult in good health.

The V call is TRBV5-6, the J call TRBJ1-5; unclear D gene. Per germline, CDR1 SGHDT and CDR2 YYEEEE. The V end was cut by 0 bases, the J end by 5 bases, with 9 bases between. The CDR3 is 14 residues long. CDR3 bases: TGTGCCAGCAGCTTGGGCCAGTACTATCAGCCCCAGCATTTT. Amino acid sequence: CASSLGQYYQPQHF.

CDR3 DNA: TGTGCCAGCAGCTTCTGGGCGGGCCCCGGACAGGGTAGAGCCAAAAACATTCAGTACTTC. Translated: CASSFWAGPGQGRAKNIQYF. The rearrangement joins TRBV11-3 to TRBJ2-4; TRBD1 matches at 8 bases. From germline, CDR1 is SGHNT and CDR2 YENEEA. The trim removed 3 bases at V and 0 bases at J, leaving 16 bases unmatched. This CDR3 has 20 amino acids.

This chain connects TRBV27 to TRBJ1-1; the D is unclear. CDR1 MNHEY and CDR2 SMNVEV come from the germline V gene (reference sequence). V was cut by 4 bases and J by 1 base, with 10 bases left in between. The CDR3 has 14 residues. The CDR3 protein is CASSSGVTNTEAFF. In nucleotides, the CDR3 is TGTGCCAGCAGTTCTGGGGTCACGAACACTGAAGCTTTCTTT.

V and J are TRBV6-5 and TRBJ2-2; D gene ambiguous. V dropped 0 bases and J dropped 1 base, with 9 bases sitting between them. There are 16 residues in the CDR3. Germline CDR1 and CDR2: MNHEY and SVGAGI. The CDR3 region is CASSYSNSRNTGELFF. DNA for the CDR3: TGTGCCAGCAGTTACTCGAACAGCCGGAACACCGGGGAGCTGTTTTTT.

The chain joins TRBV15 to TRBJ1-5, with 11 bases lining up with TRBD1. V was pared by 8 bases and J by 4 bases, with 1 base of the junction left unmatched. This CDR3 has 13 amino acids. Germline assignment: CDR1 LNHNV and CDR2 YYDKDF (reference sequence). The CDR3 here is CATGDRGNQPQHF. In DNA, the CDR3 is TGTGCCACCGGGGACAGGGGGAATCAGCCCCAGCATTTT.

This clone was seen a few times. The chain couples TRBV14 to TRBJ1-1, with 8 nucleotides matching TRBD1. Germline assignment: CDR1 SGHDN and CDR2 FVKESK. CDR3 size: 14 residues. Losses at the gene ends were 9 bases for V and 0 bases for J; bases not matched to a gene: 6. CDR3 residues: CASKRTGMNTEAFF. The DNA of the CDR3 is TGTGCCAGTAAGAGGACAGGGATGAACACTGAAGCTTTCTTT.